This T cell receptor (beta chain) derives from a study of response to subunit inactivated influenza vaccine. Overall study results and limits: Authors suggested few new T cells are recruited by each seasonal influenza vaccination.

Regarding this clonotype: What it binds is not known.

In TCRdb, the RT-PCR reads were re-called with MiXCR into one record per CDR3 protein. The data contain under 750,000 distinct CDR3 sequences, about 12% of them singletons. Specimen: PBMCs from blood, collected on the day of vaccination. This sequence originates from a man in his forties or fifties who received an inactivated influenza vaccine.

The CDR3 coding sequence is TGTGCCAGCAGCTTGCTACAGGGACGGGGGCAAGAGACCCAGTACTTC. Amino acids: CASSLLQGRGQETQYF. The chain joins TRBV7-9 to TRBJ2-5; D may correspond to TRBD1 or TRBD2 (6 bases each). The CDR3 is made up of 16 amino acids. Trimming pared 3 bases from V and 2 bases from J, leaving 16 bases between. Germline V gene sequence: CDR1 SEHNR, CDR2 FQNEAQ (reference sequence).